These T cell receptor beta chains were read from a single sample in a study of T cells in Graves' hyperthyroidism and ophthalmopathy. TCRdb itself ran the multiplex PCR reads through MiXCR, one entry per CDR3 protein. The sample lists about 290,000 distinct CDR3 sequences; about a sixth were seen once. What was sequenced was blood. These receptors came from a woman aged 55-70 years with Graves' ophthalmopathy. The conserved cysteine and the conserved F or W are not part of the CDR3 here. Each record gives: J gene, V gene, clone size, CDR3 protein. Rows give clone size only sometimes, using once, few, many, or a class for an expanded clone.

>TRBJ2-1|TRBV6-5|NA
ASSGGYNEQF
>TRBJ2-7|TRBV28|many
ASSFYPGTGGNEQY
>TRBJ2-1|TRBV6-1|many
ASSGSWGVDEQF
>TRBJ2-2|TRBV27|few
ASSFNRETGELF
>TRBJ2-2|TRBV9|few
ASSEGLAYTGELF
>TRBJ2-1|TRBV7-2|many
ASSLRLAGGREQF
>TRBJ2-3|TRBV6-2/TRBV6-3|NA
ASSPRGGAADTQY
>TRBJ2-4|TRBV18|many
ASSPPEGAKNIQY
>TRBJ2-7|TRBV3-1|few
ASSQYLTAGGYEQY
>TRBJ2-3|TRBV20-1|many
SAPLAGVDTQY
>TRBJ2-7|TRBV3-1|many
ASSPRVSYEQY
>TRBJ1-3|TRBV20-1|NA
SARRDSSGNTIY
>TRBJ1-6|TRBV28|many
ASSSPAEPYSPLH
>TRBJ2-1|TRBV12-3/TRBV12-4|NA
ASSLGGTLLNEQF
>TRBJ2-5|TRBV6-1|few
ASSRGTGRFVETQY
>TRBJ2-1|TRBV6-5|NA
ASSYSPPLVAGDNEQF
>TRBJ2-5|TRBV10-3|few
AISESGGGWY
>TRBJ2-5|TRBV4-3|NA
ASSQEGGETQY
>TRBJ2-2|TRBV18|many
ASSFGTASNTGELF
>TRBJ1-1|TRBV5-1|many
ASSLWQRPMNTEAF
>TRBJ1-1|TRBV12-3/TRBV12-4|many
ASSFNVEDGKTLLAF
>TRBJ2-7|TRBV2|many
ASTSQPSYEQY
>TRBJ2-5|TRBV6-6|NA
ASSYVGAVQETQY
>TRBJ2-5|TRBV9|many
ASSVRDIQETQY
>TRBJ1-4|TRBV7-2|many
ASSVQGTTNEKLF
>TRBJ2-2|TRBV11-2|few
ASSFPGQVYTGSCF
>TRBJ2-3|TRBV11-2|many
ASNPDVDTQY
>TRBJ2-7|TRBV5-1|many
ASSFHRSPREQY
>TRBJ2-1|TRBV4-2|NA
ASSQLAGGLSSSEQF
>TRBJ2-1|TRBV11-1|many
ASSPQTSVRYNEQF
>TRBJ2-7|TRBV20-1|many
SARLTRQGISYEQY
>TRBJ1-1|TRBV9|NA
ASSGLQNTEAF
>TRBJ2-3|TRBV18|many
ASSPLTREDTQY
>TRBJ1-1|TRBV6-5|many
ASSYSIEGVVFMNTEAF
>TRBJ2-7|TRBV20-1|NA
SAPGLSYEQY
>TRBJ2-1|TRBV11-2|NA
ASSTRLAGLNEQF
>TRBJ2-1|TRBV5-1|many
ASSLQAGFYNEQF
>TRBJ1-6|TRBV6-2/TRBV6-3|NA
ASSLGQGYRSPLH
>TRBJ2-1|TRBV11-3|many
ASSWGTVSYNEQF
>TRBJ2-2|TRBV2|few
ASSTSSGANTGELF
>TRBJ2-1|TRBV7-2|many
ASSLTFEPNEQF
>TRBJ2-7|TRBV18|many
ASSQTQRQDYEQY
>TRBJ2-1|TRBV7-9|many
ASSLAATWQF
>TRBJ1-4|TRBV11-2|NA
ASSHGLKRGEKLF
>TRBJ2-2|TRBV7-7|NA
ASSPWERGTGELF
>TRBJ2-1|TRBV29-1|many
SSEGGTGRFGNEQF
>TRBJ2-7|TRBV12-3/TRBV12-4|NA
ASSLGQGWSYEQY
>TRBJ2-7|TRBV29-1|many
SVIPGTQSSYEQY
>TRBJ1-4|TRBV6-1|NA
ASSQLVEKLF
>TRBJ2-7|TRBV6-1|many
ASSPLGQGFYEQY
>TRBJ2-5|TRBV28|many
ASSRTPWGRETQY
>TRBJ2-3|TRBV2|many
ASSEAHPGDTQY
>TRBJ2-7|TRBV28|NA
ASSRDGAFHEQY
>TRBJ2-5|TRBV28|many
ASSPRVAVYQETQY
>TRBJ2-1|TRBV6-1|many
ATCIAGTAYNEQF
>TRBJ2-3|TRBV4-1|many
ASSPGPFLGDTQY